This TCR beta chain was recovered during a study of T cells after yellow fever vaccination. Study details: SMART-Seq v4 Ultra Low Input served to prepare low-cell-number fractions.

V gave up 8 bases and J gave up 7 bases, with 18 bases separating them. The CDR3 spans 14 residues. A process of 5'RACE template switching, which added a universal primer site and UMIs, was used to make TCR cDNA. TCRdb fed the 5' RACE reads into MiXCR, producing one record per CDR3 protein. The sample holds 95,000 to 150,000 distinct CDR3 sequences, approximately 7% seen once. This clonotype was seen ten or more times. Its antigen is undetermined. Study-wide results and limits: Abundant bulk-population clonotypes could contaminate the FACS-sorted repertoires.

The sample in question was CD4+ T cells sorted from PBMCs, obtained more than 8 days after the first yellow fever vaccination. The V and J genes are TRBV12-3 or TRBV12-4 and TRBJ2-1; D may correspond to TRBD1 or TRBD2 (5 bases each). The sequence derives from a man aged 18 to 30 who received the YFV17D yellow fever vaccine. Written as DNA, the CDR3 is TGTGCCAGCGGGGGAAGCCTGCCTAGAAATGAGCAGTTCTTC. Translation gives CASGGSLPRNEQFF.